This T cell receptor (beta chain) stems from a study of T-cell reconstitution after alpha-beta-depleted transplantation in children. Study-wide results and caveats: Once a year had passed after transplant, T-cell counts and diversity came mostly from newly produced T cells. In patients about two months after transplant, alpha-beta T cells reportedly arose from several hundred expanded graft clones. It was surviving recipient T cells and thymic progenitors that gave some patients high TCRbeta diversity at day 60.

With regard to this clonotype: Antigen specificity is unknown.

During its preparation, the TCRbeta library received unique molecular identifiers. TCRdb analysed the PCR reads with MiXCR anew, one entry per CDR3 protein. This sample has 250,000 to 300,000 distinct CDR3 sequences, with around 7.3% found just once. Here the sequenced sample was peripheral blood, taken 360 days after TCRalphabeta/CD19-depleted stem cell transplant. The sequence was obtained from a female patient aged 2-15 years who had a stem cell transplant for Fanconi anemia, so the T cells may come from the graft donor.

The CDR3 is CASNRATGELFF. The CDR3, as DNA: TGTGCCAGTAACAGGGCCACCGGGGAGCTGTTTTTT. The genes are TRBV6-5 and TRBJ2-2; D might be TRBD1 (6 bases). In germline, CDR1 is MNHEY, CDR2 SVGAGI. This CDR3 has 12 amino acids. Deletions cut 9 bases from V and 4 bases from J, with 9 bases between.